The T cell receptor (beta chain) under discussion was sequenced for a study of blood T cell repertoires in COVID-19. Germline trimming cut 5 bases from V and 0 bases from J; bases unmatched to any gene: 8. This CDR3 contains 17 residues. The germline V gene encodes CDR1 MNHEY and CDR2 SMNVEV (reference sequence). Data came from immunoSEQ multiplex PCR; TCRdb stores just in-frame clones and leaves some out. The sample consists of 360,000 or so clones, 89% of them appearing once. The clonotype was recovered from a woman under 40 who had recovered from COVID-19. The material sequenced was PBMCs or T cells enriched from blood (not recorded which). V and J are TRBV27 and TRBJ1-2; 11 bases map to TRBD1. CDR3 protein: CASSPGTGGGANYGYTF. DNA for the CDR3: TGTGCCAGCAGTCCAGGGACAGGGGGGGGAGCTAACTATGGCTACACCTTC.